This TCR beta chain came from a study of blood T cell repertoires in COVID-19 (TCRdb year 2020). About the study as a whole: The collaborator samples originated in the United States, Italy and Spain and spanned the acute and convalescent phases of COVID-19. Samples came from the ongoing ImmuneRACE study (first 160 participants) plus 1,254 subjects from 6 global collaborators. Where available, HLA class I and class II types were taken from metadata supplied by the sample provider and were not determined by assay-based typing. The dataset comprised deeply sampled blood TCRbeta repertoires from subjects exposed to, actively infected with, or recovered from COVID-19. The prospective study material was composed of cDNA or gDNA derived from T cells, B-cell-depleted T cells, or PBMCs. The repertoires were released in a freely available public database meant as a resource for research on the immune response to SARS-CoV-2. Sample metadata almost always included a de-identified subject ID, COVID-19 status, age in years and sex. Study-wide findings and limitations: The amount of clinical and demographic metadata varied by source and participant and was provided uncurated.

Whole blood was collected in K2EDTA tubes by collaborating institutions according to the institutions' own protocols. For TCRbeta analysis, collaborators shipped samples as frozen whole blood, isolated PBMCs, or DNA extracted from either of those sample types. Regarding this clone: Its antigen is currently not known. Base qualities are not at hand, and no much larger clone is one base apart.

TCRbeta CDR3 regions were amplified from genomic DNA by means of the immunoSEQ Assay, a bias-controlled multiplex PCR. Per the original workflow: Nucleated cell counts per sample were estimated from amplification of reference gene primers within the assay. Sequence reads were collapsed and filtered to measure the absolute abundance of every unique TCRbeta CDR3 rearrangement. For each sample, productive Simpson clonality was calculated as the square root of Simpson's diversity index across productive rearrangements. TCRdb mirrors the immuneACCESS table, restricted to in-frame sequences. Some clones are absent from its copies; in checked studies, under half trace to an unresolved V gene, and the reason for the others is unknown. The V and J calls and clone size were taken over from that table, and D and trimming were inferred from the DNA. A total of tens of thousands of clones appear in this sample, 88% of them only once. The leading ten clones occupy roughly 4.6% of the sample.

The CDR3 runs 18 amino acids, cysteine and phenylalanine included. The kept DNA is CDR3 alone, 54 bases in frame from the first base. V trim: 1 base; J trim: 0 bases; unmatched bases: 5. The germline V gene sets CDR1 to SGHVS and CDR2 to FNYEAQ. The TCR sequence derives from a human donor in a cohort sampled during active COVID-19. The sequencing sample was made of peripheral blood. The sequence joins TRBV7-6 to TRBJ2-7, and TRBD2 aligns with 14 junction nucleotides. In nucleotides, the sequence is TGTGCCAGCAGCTTAGTGACTAGCGGGGGGGCGAGCTCCTACGAGCAGTACTTC. Translated, this gives CASSLVTSGGASSYEQYF.